The next 27 T cell receptor beta chains were all read from a single sample in a study of blood T cells in healthy people across ages. For the second PCR, which ran for about 6 to 12 cycles, a sample-barcoded 5' primer and a J-beta primer mix were used. One entry per CDR3 protein, called by TCRdb with MiXCR from the 5' RACE reads. The sample shows 650,000 or so distinct CDR3 sequences, approximately 52% of them seen only once. Material: blood. Source of these receptors: a woman older than 75 in good health.

Notes on this clonotype: The junction and the germline gene differ at one end; a read error may be behind it. V is TRBV7-9 and J is TRBJ2-1; 9 bases line up with TRBD2. The CDR3 has 15 residues. Germline V CDR1 and CDR2: SEHNR, FQNEAQ (reference sequence). CDR3 residues: CASNLLAGVYNEQFF. CDR3 sequence (DNA): TGTGCCAGCAACTTACTAGCGGGCGTCTACAATGAGCAGTTCTTC.

In this sample, this clonotype turned up many times. V is TRBV2 and J is TRBJ2-7; no reliable D call. The CDR3 runs 11 residues. Between the trimmed V and J ends, which lost 4 bases and 5 bases, there was a span of 6 bases. The germline gives CDR1 SNHLY, CDR2 FYNNEI. The chain's CDR3 is CASSVTHEQYF. The CDR3 bases are TGTGCCAGCAGTGTCACACACGAGCAGTACTTC.

The gene calls are TRBV10-3 and TRBJ2-7; D might be TRBD2 (6 bases). Deletions cut 0 bases from V and 4 bases from J, with 13 bases between. Germline-derived CDR1 and CDR2 are ENHRY and SYGVKD. The CDR3 spans 15 residues. The CDR3 reads CAISESKGSGYEQYF. The CDR3 bases are TGTGCCATCAGTGAGTCGAAGGGTAGCGGTTACGAGCAGTACTTC.

The chain uses TRBV20-1 and TRBJ2-7; 9 nucleotides line up with TRBD2. Germline loops: CDR1 DFQATT, CDR2 SNEGSKA (reference sequence). J gave up 0 bases and V 1 base, and 4 bases lay outside the gene matches. There are 15 residues in the CDR3. The CDR3 loop reads CSARVLAGLSYEQYF. DNA of the CDR3: TGCAGTGCTAGAGTCCTAGCGGGGCTCTCCTACGAGCAGTACTTC.

The chain carries TRBV9 and TRBJ1-6, with D unclear. V dropped 1 base and J dropped 0 bases, with 8 bases sitting between them. This CDR3 comprises 16 residues. Germline V lookup: CDR1 SGDLS, CDR2 YYNGEE. The CDR3 protein is CASSVTIDSYNSPLHF. In DNA form, the CDR3 reads TGTGCCAGCAGCGTAACGATAGACTCCTATAATTCACCCCTCCACTTT. Using reference TRBV9 and TRBJ1-6 for the parts outside the CDR3, the full variable domain is DSGVTQTPKHLITATGQRVTLRCSPRSGDLSVYWYQQSLDQGLQFLIQYYNGEERAKGNILERFSAQQFPDLHSELNLSSLELGDSALYFCASSVTIDSYNSPLHFGNGTRLTVT.

The CDR3 sequence: CATSALSGDDRAKEQYF. The CDR3 DNA is TGTGCCACCAGTGCCCTCAGTGGGGACGACAGGGCCAAAGAGCAGTACTTC. V and J are TRBV24-1 and TRBJ2-5, with 7 positions matching TRBD1. V shed 5 bases and J 11 bases; nucleotides not matched to a gene: 22. Germline-derived CDR1 and CDR2 are KGHDR and SFDVKD. The CDR3 is 17 amino acids.

This clonotype was counted ten times or more. The rearrangement uses TRBV5-1 and TRBJ2-1, with D possibly being TRBD1 (5 bases). V was shortened by 5 bases and J by 5 bases, with 14 bases between the two germline ends. In germline, CDR1 is SGHRS, CDR2 YFSETQ. CDR3 size: 14 residues. The CDR3 is CASRGYRGDNEQFF. CDR3 bases: TGCGCCAGCAGAGGGTATAGGGGCGACAATGAGCAGTTCTTC. The full variable domain, completed using reference TRBV5-1 and TRBJ2-1, is KAGVTQTPRYLIKTRGQQVTLSCSPISGHRSVSWYQQTPGQGLQFLFEYFSETQRNKGNFPGRFSGRQFSNSRSEMNVSTLELGDSALYLCASRGYRGDNEQFFGPGTRLTVL.

Notes on this clonotype: Given a much more abundant clone one base away, this may be a read error. CDR3 loop: CASSYVARRERFF. In nucleotides, the CDR3 is TGTGCCAGCAGTTACGTAGCCCGAAGAGAGCGGTTCTTC. The V call is TRBV6-5, the J call TRBJ2-1; D gene uncertain. The length of the CDR3 is 13 residues. Per the germline V gene, CDR1 is MNHEY and CDR2 is SVGAGI.

This clonotype occurred a few times. The chain couples TRBV6-5 to TRBJ2-7; TRBD1 is a possible D gene (6 bases). The CDR3 spans 14 residues. Germline V gives CDR1 MNHEY, CDR2 SVGAGI. V shed 2 bases and J shed 3 bases, with 11 bases lying between them. The CDR3 here is CASSYRDTNYEQYF. The CDR3 DNA reads TGTGCCAGCAGTTACCGGGACACAAACTACGAGCAGTACTTC.

In its sample, this clonotype was seen a few times. CDR3 in DNA: TGTGCCAGCAGTGCCGGACAGGGCGCCCGGGAGCTGTTTTTT. This encodes CASSAGQGARELFF. The chain couples TRBV7-9 to TRBJ2-2; TRBD1 matches 8 bases. This CDR3 region has 14 residues. Germline assignment: CDR1 SEHNR and CDR2 FQNEAQ (reference sequence). V shed 6 bases, J shed 9 bases, and the junction held 9 bases outside the gene matches.

Comments on this clonotype: A much larger clone differs by one base, so this may be a read error. The rearrangement joins TRBV6-5 to TRBJ2-3, with a weak D call TRBD2 (6 bases). Looked up from germline, CDR1 is MNHEY and CDR2 is SVGAGI. This CDR3 contains 17 residues. As DNA, the CDR3 is TGTGCCAGCAGTTACTCGTTCGCGGGAATTGGCACAGGTACGCAGTATTTT. Protein: CASSYSFAGIGTGTQYF.

The gene calls are TRBV28 and TRBJ1-5; 11 bases match TRBD1. Germline trimming cut 3 bases from V and 7 bases from J; bases unmatched to any gene: 8. The CDR3 contains 16 residues. Germline V gene data show CDR1 as MDHEN and CDR2 as SYDVKM. The CDR3 is CASSLCTGTGGQPQHF. The CDR3 DNA reads as TGTGCCAGCAGTTTGTGCACCGGGACAGGGGGGCAGCCCCAGCATTTT.

Worth noting for this clonotype: The junction does not match germline at one end; this may be a read error. The CDR3 region has the DNA TGTGCCGGCTCAAGAGGGACAGGGGAGAATTCACCCCTCCACTTT. It specifies CAGSRGTGENSPLHF. The chain uses TRBV18 and TRBJ1-6; 10 bases agree with TRBD1. The CDR3 is 15 residues long. The germline V gene has CDR1 KGHSH and CDR2 LQKENI.

This chain uses TRBV12-3 or TRBV12-4 with TRBJ2-1, with TRBD2 matching 10 bases. J gave up 3 bases and V 3 bases, and 2 bases lay outside the gene matches. This CDR3 region has 15 residues. CDR3 sequence: CASSFRTSGYNEQFF. CDR3 nucleotides: TGTGCCAGCAGTTTTCGGACTAGCGGCTACAATGAGCAGTTCTTC.

Many counts were recorded for this clonotype. The V gene is TRBV12-3 or TRBV12-4, the J gene TRBJ2-1, with a tentative D call TRBD2 (5 bases). Trimming left V 6 bases short and J 8 bases short, with 11 bases between. The CDR3 has 12 amino acids. The CDR3 DNA sequence: TGTGCCAGCAGGTCGACCGGGGATGAGCAGTTCTTC. Translating gives CASRSTGDEQFF.

The rearrangement joins TRBV20-1 to TRBJ2-1, with D possibly TRBD2 on 6 matching bases. Germline V gene sequence: CDR1 DFQATT, CDR2 SNEGSKA (reference sequence). V was shortened by 4 bases and J by 0 bases, with 10 bases between the two germline ends. CDR3 length: 14 amino acids. The CDR3 DNA is TGCAGTGCTACGCGGGACCTCTCCTACAATGAGCAGTTCTTC. Its translation is CSATRDLSYNEQFF.

Turning to this clonotype: It may be a read error: a sequence one base away is much more abundant. This chain uses TRBV5-1 with TRBJ2-1; the match to TRBD2 covers 8 bases. Germline values: CDR1 SGHRS, CDR2 YFSETQ. The CDR3 is 15 residues long. DNA of the CDR3: TGCGCCAGCAGAATGCTAGCGGGCCCCTACAATGAGCAGTTGTTC. It translates to CASRMLAGPYNEQLF.

The gene calls are TRBV11-2 and TRBJ2-3; 9 bases align to TRBD2. The CDR3 consists of 18 residues. Trimming cost V 5 bases and J 6 bases; bases outside gene matches: 18. From germline, CDR1 is SGHAT and CDR2 FQNNGV. CDR3 protein: CASSTRAGSGGLRDTQYF. The CDR3 region has the DNA TGTGCCAGCAGCACCCGGGCGGGTAGCGGGGGCCTCCGGGATACGCAGTATTTT.

In its sample, this clonotype was seen many times. The chain links TRBV24-1 to TRBJ2-5; D call uncertain. Trimming stripped 7 bases from V and 5 bases from J, with 10 bases between. This CDR3 is built from 12 residues. Per germline, CDR1 KGHDR and CDR2 SFDVKD. This CDR3 reads CATRGNGETQYF. In DNA, the CDR3 is TGTGCCACCAGGGGGAATGGGGAGACCCAGTACTTC.

The chain has TRBV28 and TRBJ2-1, with TRBD2 matching 7 bases. This CDR3 contains 17 residues. Germline assignment: CDR1 MDHEN and CDR2 SYDVKM. V lost 4 bases and J lost 4; bases outside the gene matches: 13. The CDR3, as DNA: TGTGCCAGCAGTTCCTCAGGCGGCGGGGGAGTTTACAATGAGCAGTTCTTC. This sequence encodes CASSSSGGGGVYNEQFF.

The chain couples TRBV20-1 to TRBJ2-7, with a possible D match to TRBD2 (6 bases). This CDR3 is 13 amino acids long. CDR1 is DFQATT and CDR2 is SNEGSKA in the germline V gene (reference sequence). The V end was cut by 3 bases, the J end by 1 base, with 10 bases between. The CDR3 bases are TGCAGTGCTAGGGGTCTAGCGTCCTACGAGCAGTACTTC. Its translation is CSARGLASYEQYF.

This clonotype was detected many times. This chain links TRBV5-1 with TRBJ2-3; TRBD2 is a possible D gene (6 bases). The CDR3 extends over 14 amino acids. Germline CDR1 SGHRS, CDR2 YFSETQ. V lost 7 bases and J lost 3, with 15 bases in between. The CDR3 loop reads CASATEGRTDTQYF. The CDR3 DNA reads as TGCGCCAGCGCTACGGAGGGTAGAACAGATACGCAGTATTTT.

Note on this clonotype: This may stem from a read error, because a much larger clone lies one nucleotide away. This chain connects TRBV5-1 to TRBJ2-1; 7 positions agree with TRBD2. The CDR3 has 13 amino acids. Losses at the gene ends were 6 bases for V and 6 bases for J; bases not matched to a gene: 6. Per the germline V gene, CDR1 is SGHRS and CDR2 is YFSETQ. CDR3: CASNRGGTNEQFF. CDR3 bases: TGCGCCAGCAATCGGGGAGGGACCAATGAGCAGTTCTTC.

In its sample, this clonotype was seen many times. The rearrangement links TRBV5-1 to TRBJ2-3; D is uncertain. Trimming removed 4 bases from V and 4 bases from J, with 16 bases in between. The CDR3 runs 15 residues. Germline loops: CDR1 SGHRS, CDR2 YFSETQ. CDR3 sequence: CASSLEGEVADTQYF. The CDR3 DNA is TGCGCCAGCAGCCTCGAAGGAGAGGTGGCAGATACGCAGTATTTT. The full variable domain, in which reference TRBV5-1 and TRBJ2-3 provide the parts outside the CDR3, is KAGVTQTPRYLIKTRGQQVTLSCSPISGHRSVSWYQQTPGQGLQFLFEYFSETQRNKGNFPGRFSGRQFSNSRSEMNVSTLELGDSALYLCASSLEGEVADTQYFGPGTRLTVL.

The chain recombines TRBV12-3 or TRBV12-4 with TRBJ1-1, with D perhaps TRBD1 (5 bases). This CDR3 has 14 amino acids. The ends were cut back, 4 bases at V and 4 bases at J, with 13 bases in the middle. CDR3 sequence (DNA): TGTGCCAGCAGTTCCGGGACTTTTGGCACTGAAGCTTTCTTT. The encoded protein is CASSSGTFGTEAFF.

This sequence joins TRBV4-1 and TRBJ1-6, with TRBD1 matching 8 bases. The CDR3 has 16 residues. Per the germline V gene, CDR1 is MGHRA and CDR2 is YSYEKL. V shed 1 base, J shed 7 bases, and the junction held 6 bases outside the gene matches. As DNA, the CDR3 is TGCGCCAGCAGCCAAGCCCGGACAGGGTGGAATTCACCCCTCCACTTT. Amino acids: CASSQARTGWNSPLHF.

This clonotype was observed a few times. The J gene is TRBJ2-2, the V gene TRBV5-1; possibly TRBD2 for D (6 bases). This CDR3 contains 15 residues. Germline loops: CDR1 SGHRS, CDR2 YFSETQ. Trimming cost V 6 bases and J 4 bases, with 16 bases left between them. DNA for the CDR3: TGCGCCAGCACCGAGACGGGAGTTGGCACCGGGGAGCTGTTTTTT. This codes for CASTETGVGTGELFF.